This is a list of T cell receptor beta chains from one sample in a study of PD-1 blockade in classical Hodgkin lymphoma. Assay used: immunoSEQ multiplex PCR; TCRdb lists only in-frame clones, some missing. The top ten clones hold approximately 25% of a sample with about 14,000 clones, approximately 80% of them seen once. The source was peripheral blood mononuclear cells (PBMCs), collected at baseline. These receptor sequences come from a human donor with classical Hodgkin lymphoma. The CDR3 runs from the conserved cysteine through the conserved F or W. The D gene is left open where the match is weak. Clone size is not always given. Where it is, it says once, few, many or a class for expanded clones.

CDR3nt: TGCGCCAGCAGCTTCCAGCGGGGGGGCGCGGAGACCCAGTACTTC; CDR3aa: CASSFQRGGAETQYF; abundance: .; j_gene: TRBJ2-5; v_gene: TRBV5-1; d_gene: TRBD2
CDR3nt: TGTGCCAGCAGTGAAGCTGCGGGGGGCCGGAATGAGCAGTTCTTC; CDR3aa: CASSEAAGGRNEQFF; abundance: .; j_gene: TRBJ2-1; v_gene: TRBV6-4; d_gene: TRBD2
CDR3nt: TGTGCCAGCAGCTTAGCCACACCAGATACGCAGTATTTT; CDR3aa: CASSLATPDTQYF; abundance: .; j_gene: TRBJ2-3; v_gene: TRBV7-9; d_gene: .
CDR3nt: TGTGCCAGCACCGTTAGCGGGGGGGAATCCTACGAGCAGTACTTC; CDR3aa: CASTVSGGESYEQYF; abundance: .; j_gene: TRBJ2-7; v_gene: TRBV18; d_gene: TRBD2
CDR3nt: TGTGCCAGCAGCCAAAGGACCTATGGCTACACCTTC; CDR3aa: CASSQRTYGYTF; abundance: few; j_gene: TRBJ1-2; v_gene: TRBV14; d_gene: .
CDR3nt: TGTGCCAGTAGGGCAGGGGGCGTTGCGCTCTATGGCTACACCTTC; CDR3aa: CASRAGGVALYGYTF; abundance: .; j_gene: TRBJ1-2; v_gene: TRBV19; d_gene: TRBD1
CDR3nt: TGTGCCAGCAGTGAAGCTCCAAGGGGAGAAGCTTTCTTT; CDR3aa: CASSEAPRGEAFF; abundance: few; j_gene: TRBJ1-1; v_gene: TRBV2; d_gene: .
CDR3nt: TGTGCCAGCAGCTCCTGGGATAGCGTCGGTGAGCAGTACTTC; CDR3aa: CASSSWDSVGEQYF; abundance: .; j_gene: TRBJ2-7; v_gene: TRBV7-9; d_gene: .
CDR3nt: TGTGCCAGCAGCCCGGGGAGGGGTCTTAGCACAGATACGCAGTATTTT; CDR3aa: CASSPGRGLSTDTQYF; abundance: .; j_gene: TRBJ2-3; v_gene: TRBV2; d_gene: TRBD2
CDR3nt: TGTGCCAGCAGTTACTCGATTGGGGAACAGCCCCAGCATTTT; CDR3aa: CASSYSIGEQPQHF; abundance: .; j_gene: TRBJ1-5; v_gene: TRBV6-6; d_gene: .
CDR3nt: TGTGCCAGCAGTAGGACAGGGGGCACAGATACGCAGTATTTT; CDR3aa: CASSRTGGTDTQYF; abundance: .; j_gene: TRBJ2-3; v_gene: TRBV7-6; d_gene: TRBD1
CDR3nt: TGTGCCAGCAGCTTAGCTGAGACCCCCGCGCAGTATTTT; CDR3aa: CASSLAETPAQYF; abundance: .; j_gene: TRBJ2-3; v_gene: TRBV7-9; d_gene: .
CDR3nt: TGCGCCAGCAGCCAAGAATTTAACGACCAAGAGACCCAGTACTTC; CDR3aa: CASSQEFNDQETQYF; abundance: .; j_gene: TRBJ2-5; v_gene: TRBV4-1; d_gene: .
CDR3nt: TGTGCCAGCACGGGACAGAGGAATCAGCCCCAGCATTTT; CDR3aa: CASTGQRNQPQHF; abundance: .; j_gene: TRBJ1-5; v_gene: TRBV28; d_gene: TRBD1
CDR3nt: TGTGCCAGCAGTTTTCAGGGGGTGAGGACTGAAGCTTTCTTT; CDR3aa: CASSFQGVRTEAFF; abundance: .; j_gene: TRBJ1-1; v_gene: TRBV28; d_gene: TRBD1
CDR3nt: TGTGCCAGCAGTTACTTCCCTGGGGCCAACGTCCTGACTTTC; CDR3aa: CASSYFPGANVLTF; abundance: .; j_gene: TRBJ2-6; v_gene: TRBV6-5; d_gene: .
CDR3nt: TGTGCCTGGAGTCGGCAGATACAAGAGACCCAGTACTTC; CDR3aa: CAWSRQIQETQYF; abundance: .; j_gene: TRBJ2-5; v_gene: TRBV30; d_gene: .
CDR3nt: TGTGCCAGCAGCCCTACGGGCAGGGCCCGCTCCTACGAGCAGTACTTC; CDR3aa: CASSPTGRARSYEQYF; abundance: few; j_gene: TRBJ2-7; v_gene: TRBV4-2; d_gene: .
CDR3nt: TGCAGCGTGGACGGTGGACGGCTTGATGAAGGACTGTTTTTT; CDR3aa: CSVDGGRLDEGLFF; abundance: .; j_gene: TRBJ1-4; v_gene: TRBV29-1; d_gene: .
CDR3nt: TGTGCCAGCAGTTCTTCAGATCAAGAGACCCAGTACTTC; CDR3aa: CASSSSDQETQYF; abundance: .; j_gene: TRBJ2-5; v_gene: TRBV6-6; d_gene: .
CDR3nt: TGTGCCAGCAGCCCCACGCCAGGGTCTGATGGCAATCAGCCCCAGCATTTT; CDR3aa: CASSPTPGSDGNQPQHF; abundance: .; j_gene: TRBJ1-5; v_gene: TRBV7-2; d_gene: .
CDR3nt: TGTGCCAGCTCAGAAGCTGGGGGGGTTGGTCAGCCCCAGCATTTT; CDR3aa: CASSEAGGVGQPQHF; abundance: .; j_gene: TRBJ1-5; v_gene: TRBV18; d_gene: .
CDR3nt: TGTGCCAGCAGCGTGTTCCGGTGGGATAGCACAGATACGCAGTATTTT; CDR3aa: CASSVFRWDSTDTQYF; abundance: .; j_gene: TRBJ2-3; v_gene: TRBV9; d_gene: .
CDR3nt: TGTGCCAGCAGCCTGGGGGGGCGGGCTGAAGCTTTCTTT; CDR3aa: CASSLGGRAEAFF; abundance: .; j_gene: TRBJ1-1; v_gene: TRBV28; d_gene: .
CDR3nt: TGTGCCTGGAGTGTCCCGACGGACCGGGGGCAGTACTTC; CDR3aa: CAWSVPTDRGQYF; abundance: few; j_gene: TRBJ2-7; v_gene: TRBV30; d_gene: .
CDR3nt: TGTGCCAGCAGCTTAGATGGTAGCGGGGGGTTTGATACGCAGTATTTT; CDR3aa: CASSLDGSGGFDTQYF; abundance: .; j_gene: TRBJ2-3; v_gene: TRBV11-3; d_gene: TRBD2
CDR3nt: TGTGCCAGCAGTGCCAGGGGGGTTGGGGCCAACGTCCTGACTTTC; CDR3aa: CASSARGVGANVLTF; abundance: few; j_gene: TRBJ2-6; v_gene: TRBV6-1; d_gene: .
CDR3nt: TGTGCCAGCAGTGAATTAGGGGGGCATAATGAAAAACTGTTTTTT; CDR3aa: CASSELGGHNEKLFF; abundance: .; j_gene: TRBJ1-4; v_gene: TRBV6-1; d_gene: .
CDR3nt: TGTGCCAGCAGCGGAAGGGGTTGGGACAGAGATCAAGAGACCCAGTACTTC; CDR3aa: CASSGRGWDRDQETQYF; abundance: .; j_gene: TRBJ2-5; v_gene: TRBV7-6; d_gene: TRBD1
CDR3nt: TGTGCCAGTAGCTACCAGAATACCCCTTCACCCCTCCACTTT; CDR3aa: CASSYQNTPSPLHF; abundance: .; j_gene: TRBJ1-6; v_gene: TRBV19; d_gene: .
CDR3nt: TGTGCCAGCAGTTACGGACAGGGGCGTGAGCAGTTCTTC; CDR3aa: CASSYGQGREQFF; abundance: .; j_gene: TRBJ2-1; v_gene: TRBV6-5; d_gene: TRBD1
CDR3nt: TGTGCCAGTATCCCAGGGGGGACAGGGGGCGCTTCTGGGGCCAACGTCCTGACTTTC; CDR3aa: CASIPGGTGGASGANVLTF; abundance: once; j_gene: TRBJ2-6; v_gene: TRBV19; d_gene: TRBD1
CDR3nt: TGCGCCAGCAGCTTGGAGGGTGCGGCATCCTCCTACGAGCAGTACTTC; CDR3aa: CASSLEGAASSYEQYF; abundance: .; j_gene: TRBJ2-7; v_gene: TRBV5-1; d_gene: .
CDR3nt: TGTGCCAGCAGCTTAGATTCTTTGGGTCCCATAGAGACCCAGTACTTC; CDR3aa: CASSLDSLGPIETQYF; abundance: .; j_gene: TRBJ2-5; v_gene: TRBV11-2; d_gene: .
CDR3nt: TGCGCCAGCAGCTTGACCTCGGACAGGGTATACACCGGGGAGCTGTTTTTT; CDR3aa: CASSLTSDRVYTGELFF; abundance: .; j_gene: TRBJ2-2; v_gene: TRBV5-1; d_gene: TRBD1
CDR3nt: TGCGCCAGCGCCCAGGGGCAACCCGGGGAGCTGTTTTTT; CDR3aa: CASAQGQPGELFF; abundance: few; j_gene: TRBJ2-2; v_gene: TRBV5-1; d_gene: .
CDR3nt: TGTGCCAGCAGCCAAGATATAGGCGGAAACACCGGGGAGCTGTTTTTT; CDR3aa: CASSQDIGGNTGELFF; abundance: few; j_gene: TRBJ2-2; v_gene: TRBV4-2; d_gene: .
CDR3nt: TGTGCCAGCAGCGTAGGTTTGGCCTACGGGGAGCTGTTTTTT; CDR3aa: CASSVGLAYGELFF; abundance: .; j_gene: TRBJ2-2; v_gene: TRBV9; d_gene: .
CDR3nt: TGTGCCAGCAGCGTAGGAGTCTCCCCCGGCGAGACCCAGTACTTC; CDR3aa: CASSVGVSPGETQYF; abundance: .; j_gene: TRBJ2-5; v_gene: TRBV9; d_gene: .
CDR3nt: TGCGCCAGCCACCCAGGTAGCGGGGGGTCCTACGAGCAGTACTTC; CDR3aa: CASHPGSGGSYEQYF; abundance: .; j_gene: TRBJ2-7; v_gene: TRBV5-1; d_gene: TRBD2
CDR3nt: TGTGCCAGCAGACGGGGTGGAAATCAGCCCCAGCATTTT; CDR3aa: CASRRGGNQPQHF; abundance: .; j_gene: TRBJ1-5; v_gene: TRBV6-5; d_gene: .
CDR3nt: TGTGCCAGCAGCTGGGGTTGGGACAGGGAAGGATGGAGCAATCAGCCCCAGCATTTT; CDR3aa: CASSWGWDREGWSNQPQHF; abundance: .; j_gene: TRBJ1-5; v_gene: TRBV27; d_gene: TRBD1
CDR3nt: TGTGCCAGCAGTGAAGCGCTTCGTTGGGGGACCAGCACAGATACGCAGTATTTT; CDR3aa: CASSEALRWGTSTDTQYF; abundance: .; j_gene: TRBJ2-3; v_gene: TRBV2; d_gene: .
CDR3nt: TGTGCCAGTAGCGGGGAGACCTACGAGCAGTACTTC; CDR3aa: CASSGETYEQYF; abundance: .; j_gene: TRBJ2-7; v_gene: TRBV6-1; d_gene: TRBD2
CDR3nt: TGTGCCAGGAAAACAGGGTCCTCTGGAAACACCATATATTTT; CDR3aa: CARKTGSSGNTIYF; abundance: few; j_gene: TRBJ1-3; v_gene: TRBV14; d_gene: .
CDR3nt: TGTGCCAGCAGCTTTAGCGGGGGGGTGGATGAGCAGTTCTTC; CDR3aa: CASSFSGGVDEQFF; abundance: .; j_gene: TRBJ2-1; v_gene: TRBV7-3; d_gene: TRBD2
CDR3nt: TGTGCCAGCAGCTTAGCGGGGGGGGACACTGAAGCTTTCTTT; CDR3aa: CASSLAGGDTEAFF; abundance: .; j_gene: TRBJ1-1; v_gene: TRBV11-2; d_gene: .
CDR3nt: TGTGCCAGCAGCGTAGCTACGAGGACAACAGATACGCAGTATTTT; CDR3aa: CASSVATRTTDTQYF; abundance: once; j_gene: TRBJ2-3; v_gene: TRBV9; d_gene: .
CDR3nt: TGTGCCAGTAGTACACTCTCGGGACTAGCGGGGGGAAGGAATGAGCAGTTCTTC; CDR3aa: CASSTLSGLAGGRNEQFF; abundance: few; j_gene: TRBJ2-1; v_gene: TRBV19; d_gene: TRBD2
CDR3nt: TGCAGCGTTGAAGAAACCCGGTCCTCCTACGAGCAGTACTTC; CDR3aa: CSVEETRSSYEQYF; abundance: .; j_gene: TRBJ2-7; v_gene: TRBV29-1; d_gene: .
CDR3nt: TGTGCCAGTAGTAAGAGCGGTAGCTCCTACAATGAGCAGTTCTTC; CDR3aa: CASSKSGSSYNEQFF; abundance: .; j_gene: TRBJ2-1; v_gene: TRBV19; d_gene: .
CDR3nt: TGTGCCAGCAGTCCGGTAAAACCGTACCAAGAGACCCAGTACTTC; CDR3aa: CASSPVKPYQETQYF; abundance: .; j_gene: TRBJ2-5; v_gene: TRBV25-1; d_gene: .
CDR3nt: TGCGCCAGCAGGCCCGACAGTAATAACTATGGCTACACCTTC; CDR3aa: CASRPDSNNYGYTF; abundance: .; j_gene: TRBJ1-2; v_gene: TRBV5-1; d_gene: .